This T cell receptor beta chain was captured by sequencing in a study of T cell repertoires in cytomegalovirus infection (dated by TCRdb to 2018 to 2020). A note on the overall study: Donor HLA type was relevant to the analysis, as public TCR beta signatures indicated carriage of CMV infection together with the matching HLA type.

The CDR3, cysteine through phenylalanine, is 16 amino acids long. The entry retains the CDR3 DNA only, 48 bases that are in frame from base 1. V is cut by 4 bases and J by 3 bases, and the space between the germline ends is 16 bases. Sequences LNHDA (CDR1) and SQIVND (CDR2) are obtained from the germline V gene (reference sequence). Sequencing used an Illumina HiSeq 1500. TCRdb ran its own pipeline on the public reads, namely fastp trimming at Q25 and MiXCR clone calling, and kept in-frame beta chains. Rows with a matching CDR3 protein are joined into one entry that keeps the most common DNA and genes. Across this sample there are a few hundred thousand distinct CDR3 sequences, with approximately 15% seen only once. Approximately 44% of the sample rests with the top ten. General findings and caveats noted by the study authors: The ex vivo response was dominated by HLA-C-restricted CMV-specific TCR beta clonotypes, which also provided the single most frequent clonotype in two of eight donors. In both this cohort and an independent roughly 330-donor cohort, the cumulative frequency of public TCR beta family members distinguished carriers of CMV infection plus the relevant HLA type.

Of note for this clonotype: The specificity of this receptor is unknown. No base quality information exists; no much larger clone differs at one position.

The TCR sequence derives from a human donor in good health (CMV status not recorded). Some clones in this sample may be carry-over from other donors' samples. Sequencing was done on a sample of CD8+ T cells from PBMCs. The sequence links TRBV19 to TRBJ2-1, with the D gene uncertain. At the DNA level, the sequence is TGTGCCAGTAGTACTGATCGGGCTTCCATCTACAATGAGCAGTTCTTC. It encodes CASSTDRASIYNEQFF. The full variable domain, completed from the reference TRBV19 and TRBJ2-1 proteins outside the CDR3, reads DGGITQSPKYLFRKEGQNVTLSCEQNLNHDAMYWYRQDPGQGLRLIYYSQIVNDFQKGDIAEGYSVSREKKESFPLTVTSAQKNPTAFYLCASSTDRASIYNEQFFGPGTRLTVL.